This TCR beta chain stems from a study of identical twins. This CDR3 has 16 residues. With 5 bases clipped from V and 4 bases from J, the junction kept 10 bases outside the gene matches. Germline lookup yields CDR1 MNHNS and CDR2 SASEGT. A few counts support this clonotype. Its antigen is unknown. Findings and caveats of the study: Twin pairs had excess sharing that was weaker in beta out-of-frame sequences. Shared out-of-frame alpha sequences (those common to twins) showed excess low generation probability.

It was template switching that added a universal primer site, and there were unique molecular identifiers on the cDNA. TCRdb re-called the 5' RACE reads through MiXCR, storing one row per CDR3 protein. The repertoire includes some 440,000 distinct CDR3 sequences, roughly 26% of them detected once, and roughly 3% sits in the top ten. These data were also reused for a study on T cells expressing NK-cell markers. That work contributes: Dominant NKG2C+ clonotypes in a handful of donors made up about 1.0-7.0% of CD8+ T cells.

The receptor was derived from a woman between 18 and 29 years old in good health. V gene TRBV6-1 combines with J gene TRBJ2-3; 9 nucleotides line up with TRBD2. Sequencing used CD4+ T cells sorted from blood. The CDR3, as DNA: TGTGCCAGCAGTCCACACCTAGCGGGAAGCCCAGATACGCAGTATTTT. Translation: CASSPHLAGSPDTQYF.